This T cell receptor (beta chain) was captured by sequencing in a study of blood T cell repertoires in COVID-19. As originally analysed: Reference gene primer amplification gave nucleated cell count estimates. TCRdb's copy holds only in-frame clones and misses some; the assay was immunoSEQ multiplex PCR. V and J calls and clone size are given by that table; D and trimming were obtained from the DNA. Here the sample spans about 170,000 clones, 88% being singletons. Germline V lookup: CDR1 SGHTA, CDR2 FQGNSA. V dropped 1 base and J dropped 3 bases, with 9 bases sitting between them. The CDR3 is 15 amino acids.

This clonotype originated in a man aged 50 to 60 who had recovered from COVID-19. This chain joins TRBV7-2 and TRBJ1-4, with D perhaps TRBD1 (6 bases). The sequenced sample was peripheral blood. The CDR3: CASSLGGQPNEKLFF. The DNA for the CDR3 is TGTGCCAGCAGCTTAGGCGGACAGCCTAATGAAAAACTGTTTTTT.